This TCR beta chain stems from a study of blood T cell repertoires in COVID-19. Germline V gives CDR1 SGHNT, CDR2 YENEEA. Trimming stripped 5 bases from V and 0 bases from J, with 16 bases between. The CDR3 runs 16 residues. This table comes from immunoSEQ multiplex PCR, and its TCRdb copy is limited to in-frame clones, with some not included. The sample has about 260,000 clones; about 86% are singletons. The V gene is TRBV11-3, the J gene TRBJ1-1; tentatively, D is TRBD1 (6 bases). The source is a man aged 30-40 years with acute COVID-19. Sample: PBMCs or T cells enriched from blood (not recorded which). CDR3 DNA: TGTGCCAGCAGCCTCCGGACAGCTGGACTGAACACTGAAGCTTTCTTT. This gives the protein CASSLRTAGLNTEAFF.